What follows are 10 T cell receptor beta chains derived from one specimen sequenced in a study of blood T cell repertoires in COVID-19. Profiled with immunoSEQ multiplex PCR; TCRdb holds only in-frame clones, not every one. The table shows approximately 400,000 clones, with roughly 90% occurring only once. Sequencing was carried out using peripheral blood. These receptors originate from a man between 40 and 49 years old with acute or convalescent COVID-19.

The chain uses TRBV11-2 and TRBJ2-2, with D tentatively TRBD1 (5 bases). The CDR3 loop spans 13 amino acids. Between the trimmed V and J ends, which lost 4 bases and 5 bases, there was a span of 8 bases. The germline CDR1 and CDR2 sequences are SGHAT and FQNNGV. The CDR3 DNA is TGTGCCAGCAGCTCCAGGGTAACCGGGGAGCTGTTTTTT. Translating it yields CASSSRVTGELFF. The complete variable domain, with remaining parts taken from reference TRBV11-2 and TRBJ2-2, reads EAGVAQSPRYKIIEKRQSVAFWCNPISGHATLYWYQQILGQGPKLLIQFQNNGVVDDSQLPKDRFSAERLKGVDSTLKIQPAKLEDSAVYLCASSSRVTGELFFGEGSRLTVL.

The chain recombines TRBV19 with TRBJ2-3, with 10 bases lining up with TRBD2. CDR3 length: 19 residues. The junction had 15 bases not matched to a gene; V was cut back by 2 bases and J by 4 bases. Per germline, CDR1 LNHDA and CDR2 SQIVND (reference sequence). The CDR3 reads CASSIIGSGRAFDPDTQYF. The CDR3 nucleotides are TGTGCCAGTAGTATAATCGGGAGCGGGAGGGCTTTCGATCCAGATACGCAGTATTTT.

The count of this clone is one. This chain joins TRBV28 and TRBJ1-3; 8 bases map to TRBD1. Germline assignment: CDR1 MDHEN and CDR2 SYDVKM. CDR3 length equals 16 residues. V lost 6 bases, J lost 4 bases, and 11 bases stayed unmatched. The DNA for the CDR3 is TGTGCCAGCAGCCCCAGGGGGCTATCTTTCGGAAACACCATATATTTT. It specifies CASSPRGLSFGNTIYF.

The J gene is TRBJ1-2, the V gene TRBV4-3; D is unresolved. V was pared by 0 bases and J by 7 bases, with 9 bases between. There are 13 residues in the CDR3. The germline V gene encodes CDR1 LGHNA and CDR2 YSLEER. The CDR3 DNA sequence: TGCGCCAGCAGCCAAGACCTATACTTTGGCTACACCTTC. This gives the protein CASSQDLYFGYTF.

This chain uses TRBV5-4 with TRBJ1-4; 10 nucleotides agree with TRBD1. CDR1 is SGHNT and CDR2 is YYREEE in the germline V gene (reference sequence). The CDR3 contains 20 residues. The V gene end was trimmed by 0 bases and the J gene end by 6 bases; junction bases not matched to a gene: 17. The CDR3 nucleotides are TGTGCCAGCAGCTTGGTTTCTGGTGCGGGACAGGGGTCGGAGTATGAAAAACTGTTTTTT. It codes for CASSLVSGAGQGSEYEKLFF.

The chain is built from TRBV7-2 and TRBJ1-2; TRBD1 agrees at 12 bases. Germline V gene data show CDR1 as SGHTA and CDR2 as FQGNSA. With V trimmed by 5 bases and J by 4 bases, 8 bases remained unmatched. The CDR3 has 16 amino acids. In nucleotides, the CDR3 is TGTGCCAGCAGCCAAGACGGGACAGGGGGCGTCTATGGCTACACCTTC. Its protein is CASSQDGTGGVYGYTF.

Points on this clone: Other DNA sequences in this sample translate to the same CDR3. The chain's CDR3 is CASRQGANTGELFF. For the CDR3, the DNA is TGTGCCAGCAGGCAGGGGGCGAACACCGGGGAGCTGTTTTTT. The gene calls are TRBV2 and TRBJ2-2; 7 bases align to TRBD1. V lost 6 bases to trimming and J lost 0 bases; unmatched junction nucleotides: 1. The germline CDR1 and CDR2 sequences are SNHLY and FYNNEI. This CDR3 region has 14 residues.

This clone has just a few counts. The rearrangement links TRBV9 to TRBJ2-7; TRBD2 aligns across 9 bases. CDR1 is SGDLS and CDR2 is YYNGEE in the germline V gene. The CDR3 totals 14 residues. J gave up 5 bases and V 0 bases, and 3 bases lay outside the gene matches. The chain's CDR3 is CASSVVAGANEQYF. The CDR3 DNA reads TGTGCCAGCAGCGTAGTAGCGGGAGCGAACGAGCAGTACTTC.

This chain joins TRBV24-1 and TRBJ2-1; TRBD1 agrees at 9 bases. Per the germline V gene, CDR1 is KGHDR and CDR2 is SFDVKD. The length of the CDR3 is 15 residues. With V trimmed by 7 bases and J by 7 bases, 10 bases remained unmatched. Here the CDR3 reads CATSGPGQGFNEQFF. The CDR3 bases are TGTGCCACCAGCGGACCGGGACAGGGCTTTAATGAGCAGTTCTTC.

This chain joins TRBV6-5 and TRBJ1-6; TRBD1 aligns across 7 bases. CDR3 length: 15 residues. Germline V gene data show CDR1 as MNHEY and CDR2 as SVGAGI. Losses at the gene ends were 0 bases for V and 9 bases for J; bases not matched to a gene: 5. The CDR3 DNA reads TGTGCCAGCAGTTACTCGCAGGGGGGAACTTCACCCCTCCACTTT. Translating gives CASSYSQGGTSPLHF.